One and the same sample provided the 4 T cell receptor beta chains below, sequenced in a study of cytomegalovirus exposure and HLA in healthy donors. The PCR had 60 Vbeta and 13 Jbeta primers. Repertoires were generated with immunoSEQ multiplex PCR, while TCRdb's copy carries only in-frame clones and drops some. This sample yields around 200,000 clones, of which 75% to 80% are seen a single time; 1.5% to 2% belongs to the top ten. Sequenced input: PBMCs. All receptors come from a male donor in good health and CMV-seronegative.

The J gene is TRBJ2-5, the V gene TRBV5-1; D perhaps matches TRBD1 (5 bases). Matching the DNA end better, TRBJ2-7 makes the J call doubtful. This CDR3 region has 13 residues. Germline CDR1 reads SGHRS; CDR2 reads YFSETQ. The CDR3 protein is CASSPQATNEQYF. The CDR3 nucleotides are TGCGCCAGCAGCCCACAGGCGACCAACGAGCAGTACTTC.

The rearrangement uses TRBV7-9 and TRBJ2-7; 7 positions agree with TRBD1. The V gene's germline CDR1 is SEHNR and CDR2 FQNEAQ (reference sequence). Trimming removed 8 bases from V and 2 bases from J; junction bases left unmatched: 21. The CDR3 is made up of 18 amino acids. This CDR3 reads CASDSGQVHRDGTYEQYF. The CDR3, as DNA: TGTGCCAGCGACTCAGGACAGGTCCACCGGGACGGAACCTACGAGCAGTACTTC.

The rearrangement uses TRBV6-4 and TRBJ1-1, with no clear D. The V and J ends lost 4 bases and 5 bases respectively, with 11 bases between them. In germline, CDR1 is MRHNA, CDR2 SNTAGT. CDR3 size: 13 residues. CDR3 sequence: CASSVGERTEAFF. CDR3 sequence (DNA): TGTGCCAGCAGTGTCGGGGAGAGGACTGAAGCTTTCTTT.

The chain recombines TRBV18 with TRBJ1-2; perhaps TRBD1 as D (5 bases). V lost 4 bases and J lost 4, with 13 bases in between. Germline values: CDR1 KGHSH, CDR2 LQKENI. This CDR3 is built from 14 residues. The CDR3 reads CASSRETDIYGYTF. CDR3 bases: TGTGCCAGCTCACGAGAGACAGACATCTATGGCTACACCTTC. Together with reference TRBV18 and TRBJ1-2, the CDR3 gives the full variable domain: NAGVMQNPRHLVRRRGQEARLRCSPMKGHSHVYWYRQLPEEGLKFMVYLQKENIIDESGMPKERFSAEFPKEGPSILRIQQVVRGDSAAYFCASSRETDIYGYTFGSGTRLTVV.